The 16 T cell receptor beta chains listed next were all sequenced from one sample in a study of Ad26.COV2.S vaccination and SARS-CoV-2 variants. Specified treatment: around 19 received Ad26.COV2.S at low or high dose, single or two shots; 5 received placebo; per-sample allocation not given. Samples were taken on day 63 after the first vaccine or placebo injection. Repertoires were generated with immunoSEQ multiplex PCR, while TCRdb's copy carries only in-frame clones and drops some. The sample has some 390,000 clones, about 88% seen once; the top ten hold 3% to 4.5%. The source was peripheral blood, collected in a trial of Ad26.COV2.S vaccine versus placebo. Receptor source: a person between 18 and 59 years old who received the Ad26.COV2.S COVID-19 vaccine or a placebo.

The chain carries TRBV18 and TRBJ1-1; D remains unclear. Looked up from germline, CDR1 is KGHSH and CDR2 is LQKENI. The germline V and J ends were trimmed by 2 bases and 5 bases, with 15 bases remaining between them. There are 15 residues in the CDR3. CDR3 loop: CASSPSPGRETEAFF. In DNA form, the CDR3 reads TGTGCCAGCTCACCAAGCCCCGGGAGGGAAACTGAAGCTTTCTTT.

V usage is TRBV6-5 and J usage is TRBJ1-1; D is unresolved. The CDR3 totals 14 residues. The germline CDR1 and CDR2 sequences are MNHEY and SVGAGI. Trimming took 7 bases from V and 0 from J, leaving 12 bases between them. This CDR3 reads CASTMDGVNTEAFF. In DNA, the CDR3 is TGTGCCAGCACCATGGACGGTGTGAACACTGAAGCTTTCTTT.

CDR3 nucleotides: TGTGCCAGCAGCAAATGGAGCACAGATACGCAGTATTTT. This gives the protein CASSKWSTDTQYF. The rearrangement joins TRBV9 to TRBJ2-3; no definite D call. Germline CDR1 reads SGDLS; CDR2 reads YYNGEE. The CDR3 is made up of 13 amino acids. V lost 4 bases and J lost 0, with 6 bases in between.

The CDR3 protein is CASSLGGSFYNEQFF. In nucleotides, the CDR3 is TGTGCCAGCAGCTTGGGCGGCTCATTCTACAATGAGCAGTTCTTC. J is TRBJ2-1 and V is TRBV5-6; the D is unclear. V lost 0 bases to trimming and J lost 3 bases, with 10 bases between them. CDR3 size: 15 residues. CDR1 and CDR2 from the germline V gene are SGHDT and YYEEEE.

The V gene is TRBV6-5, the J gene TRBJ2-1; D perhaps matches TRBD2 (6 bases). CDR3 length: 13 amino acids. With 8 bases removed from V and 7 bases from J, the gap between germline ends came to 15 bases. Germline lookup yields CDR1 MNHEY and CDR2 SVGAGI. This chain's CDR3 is CASSLAPYNEQFF. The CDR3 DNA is TGTGCCAGCTCCCTAGCGCCTTATAATGAGCAGTTCTTC.

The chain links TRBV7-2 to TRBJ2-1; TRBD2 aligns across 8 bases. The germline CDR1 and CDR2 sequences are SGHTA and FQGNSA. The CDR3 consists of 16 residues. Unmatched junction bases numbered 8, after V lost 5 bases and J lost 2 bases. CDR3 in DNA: TGTGCCAGCAGCCCATTACCGGGGGGGGCCTACAATGAGCAGTTCTTC. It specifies CASSPLPGGAYNEQFF.

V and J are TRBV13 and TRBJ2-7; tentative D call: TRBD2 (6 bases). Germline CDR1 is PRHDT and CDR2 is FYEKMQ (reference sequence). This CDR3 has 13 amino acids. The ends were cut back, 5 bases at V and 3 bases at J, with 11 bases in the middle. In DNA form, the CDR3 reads TGTGCCAGCAGCAGGACTACTGACTACGAGCAGTACTTC. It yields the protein CASSRTTDYEQYF.

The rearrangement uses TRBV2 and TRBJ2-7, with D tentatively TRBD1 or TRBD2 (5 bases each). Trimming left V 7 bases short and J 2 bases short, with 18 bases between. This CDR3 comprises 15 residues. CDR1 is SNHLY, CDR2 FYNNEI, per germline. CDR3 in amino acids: CASTPWARETYEQYF. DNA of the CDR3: TGTGCCAGCACCCCTTGGGCCAGGGAGACCTACGAGCAGTACTTC.

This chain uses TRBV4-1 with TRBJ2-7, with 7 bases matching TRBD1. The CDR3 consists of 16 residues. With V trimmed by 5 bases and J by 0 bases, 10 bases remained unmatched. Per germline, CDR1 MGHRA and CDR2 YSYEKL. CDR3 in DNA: TGCGCCAGCAGCGTAAGAGTGGCAGGGGGCTCCTACGAGCAGTACTTC. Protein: CASSVRVAGGSYEQYF.

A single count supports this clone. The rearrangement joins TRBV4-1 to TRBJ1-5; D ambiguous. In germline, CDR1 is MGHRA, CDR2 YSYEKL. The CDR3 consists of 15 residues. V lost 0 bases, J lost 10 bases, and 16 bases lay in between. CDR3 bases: TGCGCCAGCAGCCAAGAAGGCAGGAAGGGTGATCCCCAGCATTTT. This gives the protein CASSQEGRKGDPQHF.

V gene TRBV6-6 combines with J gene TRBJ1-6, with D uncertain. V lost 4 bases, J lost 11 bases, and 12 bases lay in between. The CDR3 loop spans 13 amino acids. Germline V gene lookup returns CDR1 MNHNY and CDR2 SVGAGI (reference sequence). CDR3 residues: CASSSILLAPLHF. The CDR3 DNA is TGTGCCAGCAGTTCCATCTTGCTCGCACCCCTCCACTTT.

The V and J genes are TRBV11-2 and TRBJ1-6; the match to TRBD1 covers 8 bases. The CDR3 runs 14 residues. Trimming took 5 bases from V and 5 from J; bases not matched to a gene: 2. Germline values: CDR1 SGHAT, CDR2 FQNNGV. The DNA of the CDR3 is TGTGCCAGCAGCCCGGGACAGGATAATTCACCCCTCCACTTT. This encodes CASSPGQDNSPLHF.

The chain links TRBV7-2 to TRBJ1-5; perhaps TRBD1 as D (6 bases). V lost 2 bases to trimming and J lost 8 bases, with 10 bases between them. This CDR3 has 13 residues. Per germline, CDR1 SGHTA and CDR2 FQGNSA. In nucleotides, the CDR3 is TGTGCCAGCAGCTTAAACAGGGATGAGCCCCAGCATTTT. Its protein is CASSLNRDEPQHF.

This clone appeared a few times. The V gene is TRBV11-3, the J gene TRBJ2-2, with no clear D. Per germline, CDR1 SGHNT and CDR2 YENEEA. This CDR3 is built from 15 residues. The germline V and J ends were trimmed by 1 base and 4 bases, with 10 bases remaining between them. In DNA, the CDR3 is TGTGCCAGCAGCTTAGGGTGGACGGGCACCGGGGAGCTGTTTTTT. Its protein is CASSLGWTGTGELFF.

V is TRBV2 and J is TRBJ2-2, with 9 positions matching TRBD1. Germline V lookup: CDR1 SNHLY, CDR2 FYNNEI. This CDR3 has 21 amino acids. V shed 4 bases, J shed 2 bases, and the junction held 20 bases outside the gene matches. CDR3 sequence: CASSGQHDRGTRSINTGELFF. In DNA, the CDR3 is TGTGCCAGCAGTGGCCAACACGACAGGGGGACCCGTTCCATAAACACCGGGGAGCTGTTTTTT.

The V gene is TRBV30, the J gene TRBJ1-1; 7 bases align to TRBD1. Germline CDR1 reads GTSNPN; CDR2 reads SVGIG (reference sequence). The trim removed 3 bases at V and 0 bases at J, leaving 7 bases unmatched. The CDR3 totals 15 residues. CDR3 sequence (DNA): TGTGCCTGGAGCCCCCTCGACAGGGTGAACACTGAAGCTTTCTTT. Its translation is CAWSPLDRVNTEAFF.